This T cell receptor beta chain was captured in a study of shared clonotypes between healthy human individuals. The naive CD8 fraction comprised CD45RO-negative cells positively selected for CCR7 and excluded terminally differentiated effector memory CD45RA+ cells. This table comes from immunoSEQ multiplex PCR, and its TCRdb copy is limited to in-frame clones, with some not included. The data contain about 2 million clones, just under 95% of them singletons. The germline CDR1 and CDR2 sequences are SEHNR and FQNEAQ (reference sequence). The CDR3 has 17 residues. V lost 5 bases, J lost 3 bases, and 22 bases lay in between.

Sequences were obtained from naive CD8+ T cells sorted from blood. This sequence joins TRBV7-9 and TRBJ1-1; D is possibly TRBD1 (5 bases). The TCR originated in a man between 18 and 35 years old in good health. CDR3 DNA sequence: TGTGCCAGCAGCCCGGTGCCAGGGACGCATCAGGACACTGAAGCTTTCTTT. Protein: CASSPVPGTHQDTEAFF. The full variable domain, rest sourced from reference TRBV7-9 and TRBJ1-1, is DTGVSQNPRHKITKRGQNVTFRCDPISEHNRLYWYRQTLGQGPEFLTYFQNEAQLEKSRLLSDRFSAERPKGSFSTLEIQRTEQGDSAMYLCASSPVPGTHQDTEAFFGQGTRLTVV.